These 29 T cell receptor beta chains originate from one sample sequenced in a study of T cell responses to AZD1222 COVID-19 vaccine. TCRdb keeps only in-frame clones here, not all; method: immunoSEQ multiplex PCR. The sample has 100,000 to 150,000 clones, approximately 86% seen once. The sample in question was peripheral blood, obtained on day 0 of AZD1222 vaccination. Source of these receptors: an adult in good health.

The rearrangement uses TRBV2 and TRBJ1-5; no firm D call. CDR3 size: 14 residues. V lost 5 bases to trimming and J lost 4 bases, with 12 bases between them. Germline-derived CDR1 and CDR2 are SNHLY and FYNNEI. The CDR3 bases are TGTGCCAGCAGTCGGGCCATGGGGAATCAGCCCCAGCATTTT. Translated, it gives CASSRAMGNQPQHF.

The gene calls are TRBV7-9 and TRBJ2-5, with D maybe TRBD1 (6 bases). The germline V gene has CDR1 SEHNR and CDR2 FQNEAQ (reference sequence). The CDR3 runs 15 residues. V was clipped by 1 base and J by 0 bases, with 9 bases between them. The CDR3 nucleotides are TGTGCCAGCAGCTTAGAGACAGGTTACCAAGAGACCCAGTACTTC. It yields the protein CASSLETGYQETQYF.

The chain combines TRBV23-1 with TRBJ1-4; TRBD1 might be the D (6 bases). TRBV23-1 counts as an open reading frame of uncertain function. The V end was cut by 7 bases, the J end by 7 bases, with 22 bases between. The CDR3 extends over 16 amino acids. The DNA of the CDR3 is TGCGCCAGCATTACAGGGTTAGGCTCGCGGTGTGAAAAACTGTTTTTT. This codes for CASITGLGSRCEKLFF.

This chain joins TRBV28 and TRBJ1-5; D is unclear. The CDR3 has 14 amino acids. V was shortened by 6 bases and J by 0 bases, with 9 bases between the two germline ends. Germline-derived CDR1 and CDR2 are MDHEN and SYDVKM. The CDR3 DNA reads as TGTGCCAGCAGCCGGTGGGGTAGCAATCAGCCCCAGCATTTT. Translation: CASSRWGSNQPQHF.

This clone came up once. The chain combines TRBV6-5 with TRBJ2-5, with a tentative D call TRBD2 (5 bases). Trimming cost V 2 bases and J 1 base, with 11 bases left between them. The germline V gene has CDR1 MNHEY and CDR2 SVGAGI. The CDR3 is made up of 15 amino acids. CDR3 amino acids: CASSYLTGSQETQYF. The CDR3 nucleotides are TGTGCCAGCAGTTACCTAACGGGATCCCAAGAGACCCAGTACTTC.

This clone was counted only a few times. This chain uses TRBV11-3 with TRBJ2-3; TRBD2 matches at 7 bases. CDR1 SGHNT and CDR2 YENEEA come from the germline V gene. V gave up 3 bases and J gave up 0 bases; unmatched junction bases: 0. CDR3 length: 14 amino acids. The CDR3 sequence: CASSFSGSTDTQYF. CDR3 nucleotide sequence: TGTGCCAGCAGCTTTAGCGGGAGCACAGATACGCAGTATTTT.

V usage is TRBV7-2 and J usage is TRBJ2-1; 9 bases match TRBD2. The CDR3 totals 16 residues. The J segment lost 3 bases and the V segment lost 3 bases, leaving 6 bases of the junction unmatched. Looked up from germline, CDR1 is SGHTA and CDR2 is FQGNSA. The DNA for the CDR3 is TGTGCCAGCAGCTTCTCCGGGACTAGCATCTACAATGAGCAGTTCTTC. Protein sequence: CASSFSGTSIYNEQFF.

The chain is built from TRBV2 and TRBJ2-5; D is uncertain. Trimming pared 6 bases from V and 2 bases from J, leaving 1 base between. Germline V gives CDR1 SNHLY, CDR2 FYNNEI. The CDR3 is 10 residues long. The CDR3 DNA reads TGTGCCAGCAGGCAAGAGACCCAGTACTTC. Its translation is CASRQETQYF.

In nucleotides, the CDR3 is TGTGCCAGCAGCTTATTGGAGGGCACAGATACGCAGTATTTT. Translating gives CASSLLEGTDTQYF. The chain employs TRBV7-6 and TRBJ2-3; maybe TRBD2 (5 bases). V lost 2 bases and J lost 1, with 7 bases in between. Germline assignment: CDR1 SGHVS and CDR2 FNYEAQ. The CDR3 sequence is 14 residues long.

The chain is built from TRBV6-5 and TRBJ1-2; TRBD1 agrees at 8 bases. With 10 bases clipped from V and 4 bases from J, the junction kept 11 bases outside the gene matches. Germline V lookup: CDR1 MNHEY, CDR2 SVGAGI. The CDR3 totals 14 residues. The CDR3 region is CATALQGAIYGYTF. In DNA, the CDR3 is TGTGCCACCGCTCTCCAGGGGGCTATCTATGGCTACACCTTC.

The chain carries TRBV30 and TRBJ2-3; 15 nucleotides align to TRBD2. Trimming cost V 2 bases and J 7 bases; bases outside gene matches: 13. The CDR3 spans 18 residues. CDR1 and CDR2 from the germline V gene are GTSNPN and SVGIG (reference sequence). CDR3 sequence: CAWSSFSGTSGRTHTQYF. The CDR3, as DNA: TGTGCCTGGAGTTCATTTTCAGGGACTAGCGGGAGGACCCATACGCAGTATTTT.

The chain combines TRBV7-9 with TRBJ2-5; D is unresolved. CDR1 SEHNR and CDR2 FQNEAQ come from the germline V gene (reference sequence). CDR3 size: 13 residues. V gave up 7 bases and J gave up 5 bases, with 14 bases separating them. The CDR3 DNA sequence: TGTGCCAGCACCACCGGGCCGCCGGAGACCCAGTACTTC. As protein: CASTTGPPETQYF.

The chain combines TRBV9 with TRBJ1-6; a weak D match, TRBD1 (6 bases). The CDR3 is 15 amino acids. V gave up 0 bases and J gave up 4 bases, with 8 bases separating them. Germline loops: CDR1 SGDLS, CDR2 YYNGEE. The CDR3 reads CASSVGGQYNSPLHF. The CDR3 DNA reads as TGTGCCAGCAGCGTAGGTGGACAGTATAATTCACCCCTCCACTTT.

V and J are TRBV7-3 and TRBJ2-2; 9 bases are a match to TRBD2. V dropped 5 bases and J dropped 2; count of bases not matched to a gene: 3. CDR1 is SGHTA, CDR2 FQGTGA, per germline. The CDR3 loop spans 15 amino acids. The CDR3 bases are TGTGCCAGCAGCATTAGCGGGAGAAACACCGGGGAGCTGTTTTTT. Translating gives CASSISGRNTGELFF.

Concerning this clone itself: Other DNA variants within this sample encode the same CDR3. The chain is built from TRBV19 and TRBJ1-2; 7 positions match TRBD1. The CDR3 contains 13 residues. Looked up from germline, CDR1 is LNHDA and CDR2 is SQIVND (reference sequence). After removal of 5 bases from V and 8 bases from J, the junction contained 8 bases not matched to a gene. The CDR3 loop is CASSSPDRDGYTF. The CDR3 nucleotides are TGTGCCAGTAGTTCACCAGACAGGGACGGCTACACCTTC.

This chain connects TRBV10-3 to TRBJ2-7; D call uncertain. CDR3 length equals 14 residues. Trimming left V 0 bases short and J 0 bases short, with 6 bases between. Germline CDR1 reads ENHRY; CDR2 reads SYGVKD. The CDR3 loop is CAISESPASYEQYF. The CDR3 nucleotides are TGTGCCATCAGTGAGTCGCCGGCCTCCTACGAGCAGTACTTC.

The V call is TRBV9, the J call TRBJ2-5; D assignment may be TRBD1 or TRBD2 (6 bases each). CDR3 length equals 15 residues. The germline V gene encodes CDR1 SGDLS and CDR2 YYNGEE. V was cut by 0 bases and J by 4 bases, with 13 bases left in between. Here the CDR3 reads CASSVAWGAGETQYF. CDR3 bases: TGTGCCAGCAGCGTAGCTTGGGGGGCGGGAGAGACCCAGTACTTC.

V and J are TRBV11-1 and TRBJ2-1; D uncertain. V lost 4 bases and J lost 5, with 6 bases in between. Germline values: CDR1 SGHAT, CDR2 FQDESV (reference sequence). The CDR3 totals 12 residues. The CDR3 reads CASSSRDNEQFF. The CDR3 DNA reads TGTGCCAGCAGCTCCAGAGACAATGAGCAGTTCTTC.

This chain connects TRBV6-5 to TRBJ1-5; D is ambiguous. The V end lost 6 bases, the J end lost 2 bases, and 11 bases lay between the germline ends. Germline V lookup: CDR1 MNHEY, CDR2 SVGAGI. The CDR3 runs 14 residues. DNA for the CDR3: TGTGCCAGCAGATTGGGTGGTGGCAATCAGCCCCAGCATTTT. Its protein product is CASRLGGGNQPQHF.

V usage is TRBV4-1 and J usage is TRBJ2-7, with a possible D match to TRBD2 (5 bases). This CDR3 spans 16 amino acids. The ends were cut back, 0 bases at V and 3 bases at J, with 15 bases in the middle. CDR1 is MGHRA and CDR2 is YSYEKL in the germline V gene. CDR3 protein: CASSQERELGYYEQYF. The CDR3 region has the DNA TGCGCCAGCAGCCAAGAAAGGGAGTTAGGGTACTACGAGCAGTACTTC.

V gene TRBV18 combines with J gene TRBJ2-3; TRBD2 is a possible D gene (6 bases). This CDR3 region has 16 residues. The germline CDR1 and CDR2 sequences are KGHSH and LQKENI. V lost 3 bases to trimming and J lost 0 bases, with 13 bases between them. CDR3 sequence (DNA): TGTGCCAGCTCACCGACTGGGGGGTCTAGCACAGATACGCAGTATTTT. It translates to CASSPTGGSSTDTQYF.

V usage is TRBV27 and J usage is TRBJ2-7; D unresolved. CDR1 and CDR2 (germline): MNHEY, SMNVEV (reference sequence). The CDR3 covers 16 residues. Deletions cut 5 bases from V and 0 bases from J, with 17 bases between. The CDR3 loop reads CASSITYPDVSYEQYF. CDR3 nucleotides: TGTGCCAGCAGTATAACTTACCCAGACGTCTCCTACGAGCAGTACTTC.

The genes are TRBV10-3 and TRBJ1-1; TRBD1 matches 7 bases. Germline trimming cut 10 bases from V and 2 bases from J; bases unmatched to any gene: 7. The CDR3 totals 13 residues. Germline CDR1 ENHRY, CDR2 SYGVKD. Written as DNA, the CDR3 is TGTGCCACCAGCGGGACAGACAACACTGAAGCTTTCTTT. Its protein is CATSGTDNTEAFF.

CDR3 region: CSASRGGQGSGYTF. CDR3 in DNA: TGCAGTGCTAGTAGAGGGGGACAAGGGAGTGGCTACACCTTC. V is TRBV20-1 and J is TRBJ1-2; TRBD1 is a possible D gene (6 bases). V dropped 3 bases and J dropped 7 bases, with 18 bases sitting between them. The CDR3 is 14 residues long. Germline CDR1 is DFQATT and CDR2 is SNEGSKA (reference sequence).

The chain carries TRBV11-2 and TRBJ1-2; perhaps TRBD1 as D (6 bases). The ends were cut back, 5 bases at V and 7 bases at J, with 17 bases in the middle. The CDR3 sequence is 14 residues long. The germline V gene encodes CDR1 SGHAT and CDR2 FQNNGV. The CDR3 spells CASSPDNRAAGYTF. DNA of the CDR3: TGTGCCAGCAGCCCCGACAACAGGGCTGCTGGCTACACCTTC.

This chain links TRBV18 with TRBJ1-1, with 7 nucleotides matching TRBD1. Germline CDR1 is KGHSH and CDR2 is LQKENI. V was pared by 4 bases and J by 4 bases, with 3 bases of the junction left unmatched. This CDR3 is 13 amino acids long. Here the CDR3 DNA reads TGTGCCAGCTCACGGGACAGTCCCACTGAAGCTTTCTTT. Amino acid sequence: CASSRDSPTEAFF.

The genes are TRBV5-1 and TRBJ2-5, with 13 bases that match TRBD2. Trimming cost V 3 bases and J 1 base; bases outside gene matches: 6. CDR3 length equals 17 residues. Germline V gene lookup returns CDR1 SGHRS and CDR2 YFSETQ. In DNA, the CDR3 is TGCGCCAGCAGCTCGGGACTAGCGGGGTTATCCCAAGAGACCCAGTACTTC. Translation gives CASSSGLAGLSQETQYF.

The chain uses TRBV7-2 and TRBJ1-2; TRBD1 might be the D (6 bases). The CDR3 extends over 13 amino acids. Trimming removed 6 bases from V and 8 bases from J, with 16 bases in between. Per the germline V gene, CDR1 is SGHTA and CDR2 is FQGNSA. CDR3 DNA sequence: TGTGCCAGCAGTCCTCGGGGGCCCGAGGGCTACACCTTC. As protein: CASSPRGPEGYTF.

V is TRBV4-1 and J is TRBJ2-1, with 9 bases aligning to TRBD2. V was pared by 0 bases and J by 4 bases, with 7 bases of the junction left unmatched. CDR3 length equals 17 residues. The germline gives CDR1 MGHRA, CDR2 YSYEKL. Here the CDR3 reads CASSQDRATSGYNEQFF. The DNA of the CDR3 is TGCGCCAGCAGCCAAGATAGGGCGACTAGCGGATACAATGAGCAGTTCTTC.